Each of the 16 T cell receptor beta chains below was sequenced from the same sample in a study of cytomegalovirus exposure and HLA in healthy donors. This PCR relied on a set of 60 Vbeta primers and 13 Jbeta primers. Sequenced by immunoSEQ multiplex PCR; TCRdb stores in-frame clones only, minus some. The data contain 140,000 to 150,000 clones, 80% of them singletons. The sequencing input was PBMCs. The receptors were sampled from a man aged 35-49 years in good health and CMV-seronegative.

This clone was seen only a few times. The CDR3: CAIRAQGANQPQHF. The CDR3 nucleotides read TGTGCCATCAGAGCTCAGGGGGCGAATCAGCCCCAGCATTTT. The gene calls are TRBV10-3 and TRBJ1-5; 8 nucleotides match TRBD1. The CDR3 totals 14 residues. V was clipped by 6 bases and J by 4 bases; unmatched bases: 5. The germline CDR1 and CDR2 sequences are ENHRY and SYGVKD.

Concerning this clone: The identical CDR3 is also encoded by other nucleotide sequences in the sample. This chain joins TRBV5-4 and TRBJ1-1; 7 bases match TRBD1. The junction had 6 bases not matched to a gene; V was cut back by 4 bases and J by 3 bases. This CDR3 has 14 amino acids. Germline V CDR1 and CDR2: SGHNT, YYREEE (reference sequence). The CDR3 spells CASSPLTGDTEAFF. The CDR3 region has the DNA TGTGCCAGCAGCCCACTCACAGGGGACACTGAAGCTTTCTTT.

This chain joins TRBV18 and TRBJ2-7, with 9 bases aligning to TRBD1. With 1 base clipped from V and 3 bases from J, the junction kept 4 bases outside the gene matches. Germline V lookup: CDR1 KGHSH, CDR2 LQKENI. The CDR3 extends over 15 amino acids. CDR3 region: CASSPLPGQGYEQYF. The CDR3 coding sequence is TGTGCCAGCTCACCACTTCCGGGACAGGGCTACGAGCAGTACTTC.

This clone appeared a single time. CDR3 protein: CSGRTVSGNTIYF. CDR3 DNA sequence: TGCAGCGGTAGGACAGTCTCTGGAAACACCATATATTTT. V gene TRBV29-1 combines with J gene TRBJ1-3, with D perhaps TRBD1 (6 bases). Trimming took 7 bases from V and 0 from J, leaving 10 bases between them. Germline CDR1 SQVTM, CDR2 ANQGSEA. There are 13 residues in the CDR3.

The sample holds a few counts of this clone. The chain combines TRBV4-1 with TRBJ1-3; no clear D. Germline values: CDR1 MGHRA, CDR2 YSYEKL. Trimming cost V 4 bases and J 0 bases, with 4 bases left between them. The length of the CDR3 is 13 residues. This CDR3 is CASSPLSGNTIYF. DNA of the CDR3: TGCGCCAGCAGCCCTCTCTCTGGAAACACCATATATTTT.

This clone occurred a few times. The rearrangement uses TRBV25-1 and TRBJ2-7; 7 bases are a match to TRBD1. This CDR3 is 13 amino acids long. From germline, CDR1 is MGHDK and CDR2 SYGVNS. Trimming at V came to 4 bases and at J to 6 bases, leaving 6 bases not matched to a gene. CDR3 amino acids: CASSGTGRSEQYF. The DNA of the CDR3 is TGTGCCAGCAGTGGGACAGGTAGGTCCGAGCAGTACTTC.

V gene TRBV28 combines with J gene TRBJ1-5; a weak D match, TRBD1 (5 bases). Looked up from germline, CDR1 is MDHEN and CDR2 is SYDVKM. The CDR3 extends over 14 amino acids. Trimming took 3 bases from V and 4 from J, leaving 10 bases between them. This CDR3 reads CASSFAGTNQPQHF. CDR3 DNA: TGTGCCAGCAGTTTTGCGGGGACTAATCAGCCCCAGCATTTT. The complete variable domain, with remaining parts taken from reference TRBV28 and TRBJ1-5, reads DVKVTQSSRYLVKRTGEKVFLECVQDMDHENMFWYRQDPGLGLRLIYFSYDVKMKEKGDIPEGYSVSREKKERFSLILESASTNQTSMYLCASSFAGTNQPQHFGDGTRLSIL.

This chain connects TRBV6-1 to TRBJ1-5, with TRBD1 as a possible D gene (5 bases). V gave up 5 bases and J gave up 9 bases, with 17 bases separating them. Germline values: CDR1 MNHNS, CDR2 SASEGT. CDR3 length: 14 amino acids. CDR3 amino acids: CASSPGGEGRPQHF. CDR3 nucleotide sequence: TGTGCCAGCAGTCCAGGAGGGGAGGGGCGGCCCCAGCATTTT.

The chain is built from TRBV10-2 and TRBJ1-5, with D unresolved. Per the germline V gene, CDR1 is WSHSY and CDR2 is SAAADI. The CDR3 is made up of 15 amino acids. Trimming removed 2 bases from V and 5 bases from J, with 13 bases in between. The CDR3 sequence: CASSEGGLRDQPQHF. The CDR3 DNA is TGCGCCAGCAGTGAGGGCGGGCTAAGGGATCAGCCCCAGCATTTT.

The chain couples TRBV25-1 to TRBJ2-3, with D possibly matching TRBD2 (6 bases). CDR3 length: 15 amino acids. CDR1 and CDR2 (germline): MGHDK, SYGVNS. The germline V and J ends were trimmed by 5 bases and 1 base, with 13 bases remaining between them. CDR3 in DNA: TGTGCCAGCAGTAAAATGGGCGGGGGCACAGATACGCAGTATTTT. It translates to CASSKMGGGTDTQYF.

This clone has just a few counts. This CDR3 is CASSENSSNQPQHF. The CDR3 coding sequence is TGTGCCAGCAGTGAGAACAGTAGCAATCAGCCCCAGCATTTT. The V gene is TRBV6-1, the J gene TRBJ1-5; D not certain. Trimming removed 3 bases from V and 0 bases from J, with 6 bases in between. CDR1 MNHNS and CDR2 SASEGT come from the germline V gene. This CDR3 contains 14 residues.

The J gene is TRBJ1-2, the V gene TRBV4-1, with D possibly being TRBD1 (5 bases). This CDR3 has 15 amino acids. Germline values: CDR1 MGHRA, CDR2 YSYEKL. The ends were cut back, 2 bases at V and 4 bases at J, with 14 bases in the middle. The CDR3 protein is CASSQSFDRTYGYTF. The CDR3 nucleotides read TGCGCCAGCAGCCAATCCTTTGACAGAACCTATGGCTACACCTTC.

The chain links TRBV7-9 to TRBJ1-4; TRBD1 matches 7 bases. J lost 7 bases, V lost 5 bases, and 7 bases had no gene match. Germline values: CDR1 SEHNR, CDR2 FQNEAQ (reference sequence). The CDR3 has 14 amino acids. DNA of the CDR3: TGTGCCAGCAGCACATCGACAGGGAGTGAAAAACTGTTTTTT. Protein product: CASSTSTGSEKLFF.

Details on this clone: Other DNA sequences from this sample encode an identical CDR3 as well. This chain links TRBV6-5 with TRBJ2-7; TRBD1 agrees at 10 bases. Losses at the gene ends were 3 bases for V and 4 bases for J; bases not matched to a gene: 3. The CDR3 loop spans 14 amino acids. Germline CDR1 reads MNHEY; CDR2 reads SVGAGI. The CDR3 loop is CASSYGTGVYEQYF. The CDR3 coding sequence is TGTGCCAGCAGTTATGGGACAGGGGTATACGAGCAGTACTTC.

The chain combines TRBV6-5 with TRBJ2-3, with TRBD2 matching 9 bases. The CDR3 is 13 amino acids. The junction had 4 bases not matched to a gene; V was cut back by 6 bases and J by 6 bases. Germline V gene sequence: CDR1 MNHEY, CDR2 SVGAGI. The CDR3 here is CASSLAGRDTQYF. The CDR3, as DNA: TGTGCCAGCAGCCTAGCGGGGAGGGATACGCAGTATTTT.

The chain is built from TRBV2 and TRBJ2-3; D perhaps matches TRBD2 (5 bases). This CDR3 contains 15 residues. Germline V gene sequence: CDR1 SNHLY, CDR2 FYNNEI. The ends were cut back, 2 bases at V and 5 bases at J, with 14 bases in the middle. CDR3 sequence reads: CASSEKAPRGDTQYF. CDR3 DNA: TGTGCCAGCAGTGAAAAGGCGCCACGGGGAGATACGCAGTATTTT.